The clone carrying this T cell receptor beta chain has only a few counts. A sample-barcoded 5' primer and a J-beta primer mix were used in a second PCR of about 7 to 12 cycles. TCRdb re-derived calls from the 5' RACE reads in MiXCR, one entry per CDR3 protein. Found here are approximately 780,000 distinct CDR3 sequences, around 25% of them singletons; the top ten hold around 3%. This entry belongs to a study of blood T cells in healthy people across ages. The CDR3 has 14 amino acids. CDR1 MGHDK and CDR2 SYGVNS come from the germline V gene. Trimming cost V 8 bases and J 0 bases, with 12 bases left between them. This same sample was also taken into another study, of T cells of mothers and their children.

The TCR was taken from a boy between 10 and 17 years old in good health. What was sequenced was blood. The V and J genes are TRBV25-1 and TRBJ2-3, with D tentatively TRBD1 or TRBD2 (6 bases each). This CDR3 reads CASCEGGSTDTQYF. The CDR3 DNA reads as TGTGCCAGCTGCGAGGGGGGCAGCACAGATACGCAGTATTTT.